A selection of T cell receptor beta chains follows, all from one sample in a study of blood T cell repertoires in COVID-19. Profiled with immunoSEQ multiplex PCR; TCRdb holds only in-frame clones, not every one. The sample holds some 220,000 clones; 86% are singletons and the top ten take over 3%. The sequencing sample was made of PBMCs or T cells enriched from blood (not recorded which). The receptors here all came from a woman aged 40 to 50 with acute COVID-19. Each CDR3 is given with its conserved first and last residue. A D gene is named only where the DNA matches it firmly. Part of the rows lack a size; the others show once, few, many or a class for expanded clones.

TRBJ1-6 . TRBD1 TRBV5-1 TGCGCCAGCAGCTTGGGCGACAGGGCAGGTTCACCCCTCCACTTT CASSLGDRAGSPLHF
TRBJ2-4 few . TRBV4-2 TGTGCCAGCAGCCAAGAAAAGGGGCTAGCCAAAAACATTCAGTACTTC CASSQEKGLAKNIQYF
TRBJ2-5 . . TRBV19 TGTGCCAGTAGTGGGAGTGTCCAAGAGACCCAGTACTTC CASSGSVQETQYF
TRBJ2-2 . . TRBV24-1 TGTGCCACCAGTGAAGTGGAGAGCACCGGGGAGCTGTTTTTT CATSEVESTGELFF
TRBJ1-6 . . TRBV5-1 TGCGCCAGCAGCTTGGCGTCGTCTAATTCACCCCTCCACTTT CASSLASSNSPLHF
TRBJ1-3 . . TRBV5-4 TGTGCCAGCAGCTTGGGACAGATTGGAAACACCATATATTTT CASSLGQIGNTIYF
TRBJ2-3 . TRBD2 TRBV7-2 TGTGCCAGCAGCTCTAGCGGGGGGTCAGATACGCAGTATTTT CASSSSGGSDTQYF
TRBJ1-1 . TRBD1 TRBV9 TGTGCCAGCAGCGGGGGACAGGGAGGCACTGAAGCTTTCTTT CASSGGQGGTEAFF
TRBJ2-3 . TRBD1 TRBV20-1 TGCAGTGCTAGTGGCCTCCGGGGACAGGCCACAGATACGCAGTATTTT CSASGLRGQATDTQYF
TRBJ1-6 . TRBD1 TRBV9 TGTGCCAGCAGCGACAGGGGTAGGGGAAATTCACCCCTCCACTTT CASSDRGRGNSPLHF
TRBJ1-2 . TRBD1 TRBV27 TGTGCCAGCAGTCCCTGGGACAGGGTAAATGGCTACACCTTC CASSPWDRVNGYTF
TRBJ1-2 . . TRBV5-4 TGTGCCAGCAGCTTGGACAGGGACTATGGCTACACCTTC CASSLDRDYGYTF
TRBJ1-2 . . TRBV20-1 TGCAGTGCTCTTGACAAATATGGCTACACCTTC CSALDKYGYTF
TRBJ1-1 . TRBD1 TRBV3-1/TRBV3-2 TGTGCCAGCAGCCCCTGGCAGGGGGCAGAAGCTTTCTTT CASSPWQGAEAFF
TRBJ2-1 . . TRBV3-1/TRBV3-2 TGTGCCAGCAGCCAAGGGCCGGGGGAGCAGTTCTTC CASSQGPGEQFF
TRBJ1-2 . . TRBV5-6 TGTGCCAGCAGCGGTGGGAGGTCGAGTATAGGTGGCTACACCTTC CASSGGRSSIGGYTF
TRBJ1-5 . TRBD1 TRBV6-6 TGTGCCAGCAGTAGAAGACAGGGGGCGCGGGAACAGCCCCAGCATTTT CASSRRQGAREQPQHF
TRBJ1-1 once . TRBV21-1 TGTGCCAGTCGGACAGGGGGTAACACTGAAGCTTTCTTT CASRTGGNTEAFF
TRBJ1-2 . TRBD1 TRBV5-6 TGTGCCAGCAGAGTGACAGGGGGCCATGGCTACACCTTC CASRVTGGHGYTF
TRBJ1-5 . . TRBV11-2 TGTGCCAGCAGCTTAGGGGCAGGAAATCAGCCCCAGCATTTT CASSLGAGNQPQHF
TRBJ1-2 . TRBD1 TRBV30 TGTGCCTGGGTGACAGGGGATTATGGCTACACCTTC CAWVTGDYGYTF
TRBJ2-3 . . TRBV18 TGTGCCAGCTCACCCAACTTCGGAGGCGGCACAGATACGCAGTATTTT CASSPNFGGGTDTQYF
TRBJ2-5 . TRBD2 TRBV6-2/TRBV6-3 TGTGCCAGCAGCCACGGACTAGCGGGCCGCCAAGAGACCCAGTACTTC CASSHGLAGRQETQYF
TRBJ1-2 . . TRBV5-6 TGTGCCAGCAGCTTATTCTTGGGGGCGCATGGCTACACCTTC CASSLFLGAHGYTF
TRBJ1-2 many . TRBV15 TGTGCCACCAGCAGAGATGGGAGGGTCAGGTATGGCTACACCTTC CATSRDGRVRYGYTF
TRBJ2-2 . . TRBV11-2 TGTGCCAGCAGCTTCTCGGGTGGAGCCGGGGAGCTGTTTTTT CASSFSGGAGELFF
TRBJ2-2 . TRBD1 TRBV7-9 TGTGCCAGCAGCACGACAGGGACGAACACCGGGGAGCTGTTTTTT CASSTTGTNTGELFF
TRBJ1-5 . . TRBV29-1 TGCAGCGTGAGAGGGAACAGCAATCAGCCCCAGCATTTT CSVRGNSNQPQHF
TRBJ1-5 few TRBD1 TRBV19 TGTGCCAGTAGTACCACAGGGGCTAATCAGCCCCAGCATTTT CASSTTGANQPQHF
TRBJ1-2 . TRBD1 TRBV5-1 TGCGCCAGCAGCTTGGGGGACAGGGGGAACCCGCGCACCTTC CASSLGDRGNPRTF
TRBJ2-3 . TRBD2 TRBV7-2 TGTGCCAGCAGCTTAGCGAGTCTAGCGGGCCTCGGTAGGGATACGCAGTATTTT CASSLASLAGLGRDTQYF
TRBJ2-5 . TRBD2 TRBV2 TGTGCCAGCCCGGGACTAGCGGGGGCGAGCCAAGAGACCCAGTACTTC CASPGLAGASQETQYF
TRBJ2-7 . TRBD1 TRBV29-1 TGCAGCGTTCAAACTCTTTTAAGGACAGGGGGAGAGTACGAGCAGTACTTC CSVQTLLRTGGEYEQYF
TRBJ1-2 . . TRBV2 TGTGCCAGCAGTGAAAGATGGAGATCCTATGGCTACACCTTC CASSERWRSYGYTF
TRBJ1-4 . . TRBV5-1 TGCGCCAGCAGCACCGACAGCAATGAAAAACTGTTTTTT CASSTDSNEKLFF
TRBJ2-1 once TRBD2 TRBV3-1/TRBV3-2 TGTGCCAGCAGCCGGACTAGCGGGGGTTCCCGTTACAATGAGCAGTTCTTC CASSRTSGGSRYNEQFF
TRBJ1-6 . TRBD1 TRBV2 TGTGCCAGCAGCCCAGGGGGGTCCTATAATTCACCCCTCCACTTT CASSPGGSYNSPLHF
TRBJ2-1 . TRBD1 TRBV3-1/TRBV3-2 TGTGCCAGCAGCCAAGGGGGACAGGTTCCGTACAATGAGCAGTTCTTC CASSQGGQVPYNEQFF
TRBJ1-2 . . TRBV25-1 TGTGCCAGCAGTGGGCAGGGCACTAACTATGGCTACACCTTC CASSGQGTNYGYTF
TRBJ2-5 . TRBD1 TRBV23-1 TGCGCCAGCAGTCAAACGGGACAGCAAGAGACCCAGTACTTC CASSQTGQQETQYF
TRBJ2-7 . . TRBV19 TGTGCCAGTAGTATCGGTGGGGGGTACTACGAGCAGTACTTC CASSIGGGYYEQYF
TRBJ1-5 . TRBD1 TRBV5-1 TGCGCCAGCAGCTTGGGGACAGGGAATCAGCCCCAGCATTTT CASSLGTGNQPQHF
TRBJ1-1 . . TRBV21-1 TGTGCCAGCAGCAAGTTCGGGACAGGGAAAATGAACACTGAAGCTTTCTTT CASSKFGTGKMNTEAFF
TRBJ1-4 . TRBD1 TRBV5-5 TGTGCCAGCAGCCCTCGGGGACAGGGGAGTTTTAATGAAAAACTGTTTTTT CASSPRGQGSFNEKLFF
TRBJ1-1 . . TRBV7-9 TGTGCCAGCAGCTTAGTCACAGGGTTCACTGAAGCTTTCTTT CASSLVTGFTEAFF
TRBJ1-6 . . TRBV3-1/TRBV3-2 TGTGCCAGTATATTAGGGGCAGGGCACAATTCACCCCTCCACTTT CASILGAGHNSPLHF
TRBJ1-2 . TRBD1 TRBV4-1 TGCGCCAGCAGCGGCGGGGCCACGGACAGGGGCTATGGCTACACCTTC CASSGGATDRGYGYTF
TRBJ2-1 once . TRBV5-1 TGCGCCAGCAGCTCCCACTCCTACAATGAGCAGTTCTTC CASSSHSYNEQFF
TRBJ1-1 . TRBD1 TRBV11-3 TGTGCCAGCAGCCGGGGCGCAGGGGGTGAAGCTTTCTTT CASSRGAGGEAFF
TRBJ1-4 . TRBD1 TRBV18 TGTGCCAGCTCACCACAGTCAGGGGGAGGTGAAAAACTGTTTTTT CASSPQSGGGEKLFF
TRBJ1-2 many . TRBV7-9 TGTGCCAGCAGCCCTAGGACGGGGGTCAACTATGGCTACACCTTC CASSPRTGVNYGYTF
TRBJ1-1 once . TRBV9 TGTGCCAGCAGCGTAGGTTGGGGTGGAGGGACGGCTTTCTTT CASSVGWGGGTAFF
TRBJ1-1 . TRBD1 TRBV10-3 TGTGCCATCAGCGGGGACAGCACGAACACTGAAGCTTTCTTT CAISGDSTNTEAFF
TRBJ2-2 few . TRBV19 TGTGCCAGTAACTCATTCTACAGGTCGAACACCGGGGAGCTGTTTTTT CASNSFYRSNTGELFF